A selection of T cell receptor beta chains follows, all from one sample in a study of identical twins. One entry per CDR3 protein, called by TCRdb with MiXCR from the 5' RACE reads. This table has around 960,000 distinct CDR3 sequences, roughly an eighth appearing once. The sample was also reused in another study, on yellow fever vaccine responses in identical twins.

The sample comprised PBMCs. These receptors originate from a woman under 30 in good health. Both conserved end residues are part of each CDR3. The D gene is left open where the match is weak. For some rows the clone size is stated as once, few or many, or as a class when expanded; others skip it.

J gene | V gene | clone size | D gene | CDR3 protein | CDR3 DNA
TRBJ2-7 | TRBV4-1 | - | - | CASSLRDGKTYEQYF | TGCGCCAGCAGCCTCCGGGACGGGAAGACCTACGAGCAGTACTTC
TRBJ1-2 | TRBV10-3 | - | TRBD1 | CATGTGTYGYTF | TGTGCCACCGGGACAGGGACTTATGGCTACACCTTC
TRBJ2-1 | TRBV12-3/TRBV12-4 | many | TRBD1 | CASSFGDRGNNEQFF | TGTGCCAGCAGTTTCGGAGACAGGGGGAACAATGAGCAGTTCTTC
TRBJ2-4 | TRBV20-1 | - | TRBD1 | CSAPGQGGTKNIQYF | TGCAGTGCGCCAGGACAGGGGGGAACCAAAAACATTCAGTACTTC
TRBJ2-2 | TRBV7-9 | - | TRBD1 | CASKDRANTGELFF | TGTGCCTCGAAGGACAGGGCGAACACCGGGGAGCTGTTTTTT
TRBJ1-1 | TRBV20-1 | many | - | CSALGGNTEAFF | TGCAGTGCCCTTGGGGGGAACACTGAAGCTTTCTTT
TRBJ2-2 | TRBV4-2 | few | - | CASSQEPADYDTGELFF | TGTGCCAGCAGCCAAGAACCAGCGGACTATGACACCGGGGAGCTGTTTTTT
TRBJ2-3 | TRBV5-1 | - | - | CASSLGGTGWGTDTQYF | TGCGCCAGCAGCTTGGGCGGTACGGGATGGGGCACAGATACGCAGTATTTT
TRBJ2-1 | TRBV12-3/TRBV12-4 | few | TRBD2 | CASSLAGAGGEQFF | TGTGCCAGCAGTTTAGCAGGGGCGGGAGGTGAGCAGTTCTTC
TRBJ2-3 | TRBV5-1 | - | TRBD2 | CASSWSLAGPRDTQYF | TGCGCCAGCAGCTGGAGTCTAGCGGGGCCTCGAGATACGCAGTATTTT
TRBJ2-1 | TRBV2 | few | - | CASSEKGGRASYNEQFF | TGTGCCAGCAGTGAAAAGGGGGGGAGGGCGTCCTACAATGAGCAGTTCTTC
TRBJ2-1 | TRBV5-1 | - | TRBD2 | CASSGTSFYNEQSF | TGCGCCAGCAGCGGGACTAGCTTCTACAATGAGCAGTCCTTC
TRBJ2-1 | TRBV6-1 | - | TRBD2 | CASSVASGGFGFF | TGTGCCAGCAGTGTGGCTAGCGGGGGGTTCGGGTTCTTC
TRBJ2-1 | TRBV6-1 | few | TRBD2 | CASTGSGTTAYNEQFF | TGTGCCAGCACCGGATCCGGGACTACTGCCTACAATGAGCAGTTCTTC
TRBJ2-3 | TRBV12-3/TRBV12-4 | few | - | CASSLAELTDTQYF | TGTGCCAGCAGTTTAGCGGAGCTCACAGATACGCAGTATTTT
TRBJ1-4 | TRBV6-5 | many | TRBD1 | CASSYSTGRKEKLFF | TGTGCCAGCAGTTACTCGACAGGGCGAAAGGAAAAACTGTTTTTT
TRBJ2-3 | TRBV10-2 | - | - | CASRVIDTQYF | TGCGCCAGCAGGGTGATAGATACGCAGTATTTT
TRBJ2-1 | TRBV6-1 | few | TRBD2 | CASSQPGLADNEQFF | TGTGCCAGCAGTCAACCGGGACTAGCGGACAATGAGCAGTTCTTC
TRBJ2-1 | TRBV29-1 | many | - | CSVERQYNEQFF | TGCAGCGTTGAACGGCAGTACAATGAGCAGTTCTTC
TRBJ2-1 | TRBV12-3/TRBV12-4 | - | TRBD2 | CASRHRTSGPYNEQFF | TGTGCCAGCAGACACCGGACTAGCGGTCCCTACAATGAGCAGTTCTTC
TRBJ2-5 | TRBV7-9 | few | TRBD2 | CASTGLAGGPGETQYF | TGTGCCAGCACTGGACTAGCGGGAGGGCCGGGAGAGACCCAGTACTTC
TRBJ1-4 | TRBV10-3 | - | - | CAISESGAANEKLFF | TGTGCCATCAGTGAGTCGGGGGCGGCTAATGAAAAACTGTTTTTT
TRBJ2-2 | TRBV29-1 | many | TRBD1 | CSVPGQGWTGELFF | TGCAGCGTACCGGGACAGGGGTGGACCGGGGAGCTGTTTTTT
TRBJ2-7 | TRBV24-1 | many | TRBD2 | CATSDTRTSGSYEQYF | TGTGCCACCAGTGATACTCGGACTAGCGGGAGTTACGAGCAGTACTTC
TRBJ2-1 | TRBV2 | - | TRBD2 | CASSEAPRLAEEYYNEQFF | TGTGCCAGCAGTGAAGCCCCACGACTAGCGGAGGAGTACTACAATGAGCAGTTCTTC
TRBJ1-5 | TRBV6-1 | few | - | CASSESTLSGRGSNQPQHF | TGTGCCAGCAGTGAATCTACCTTGTCCGGCAGGGGTAGCAATCAGCCCCAGCATTTT
TRBJ2-3 | TRBV12-3/TRBV12-4 | - | TRBD1 | CASSGQGWADTQYF | TGTGCCAGCAGTGGACAGGGGTGGGCAGATACGCAGTATTTT
TRBJ1-1 | TRBV6-6 | few | - | CASSYSGEITEAFF | TGTGCCAGCAGTTACTCAGGGGAGATCACTGAAGCTTTCTTT
TRBJ2-2 | TRBV2 | few | TRBD2 | CASSHLLTSEGLAGELFF | TGTGCCAGCAGCCACCTCCTGACTAGCGAAGGGTTGGCCGGGGAGCTGTTTTTT
TRBJ2-7 | TRBV20-1 | - | TRBD1 | CSALRTGESYEQYF | TGCAGTGCTCTTCGGACAGGGGAATCCTACGAGCAGTACTTC
TRBJ2-4 | TRBV28 | - | - | CASSPRRVLAKNIQYF | TGTGCCAGCAGTCCCCGGCGAGTCCTAGCCAAAAACATTCAGTACTTC
TRBJ2-6 | TRBV19 | - | - | CASTKNPSGANVLTF | TGTGCCAGTACCAAAAACCCCTCTGGGGCCAACGTCCTGACTTTC
TRBJ2-3 | TRBV24-1 | few | - | CATSDTTPSGLTDTQYF | TGTGCCACCAGTGATACCACCCCCTCCGGCCTGACAGATACGCAGTATTTT
TRBJ2-1 | TRBV20-1 | many | - | CSARPPLADSSYNEQFF | TGCAGTGCTAGACCCCCTTTAGCGGACAGCTCCTACAATGAGCAGTTCTTC